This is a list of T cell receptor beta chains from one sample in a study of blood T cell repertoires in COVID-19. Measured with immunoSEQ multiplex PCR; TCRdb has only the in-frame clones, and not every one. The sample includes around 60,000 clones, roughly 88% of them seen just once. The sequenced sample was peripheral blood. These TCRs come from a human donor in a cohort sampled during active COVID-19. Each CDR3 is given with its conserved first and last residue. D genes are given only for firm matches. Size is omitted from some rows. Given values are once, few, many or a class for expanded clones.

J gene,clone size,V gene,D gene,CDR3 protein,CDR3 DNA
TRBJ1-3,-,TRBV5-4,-,CASSLVSAEDSGNTIYF,TGTGCCAGCAGCTTGGTTAGTGCGGAAGACTCTGGAAACACCATATATTTT
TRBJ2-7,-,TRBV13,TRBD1,CASSHRGLIEQYF,TGTGCCAGCAGCCACAGGGGGCTAATCGAGCAGTACTTC
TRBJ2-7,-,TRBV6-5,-,CASSYPNQGGLRAQYF,TGTGCCAGCAGTTACCCCAACCAGGGGGGACTTCGGGCTCAGTACTTC
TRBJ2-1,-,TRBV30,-,CAWSAPRERPNYNEQFF,TGTGCCTGGAGTGCCCCCCGGGAGCGGCCGAACTACAATGAGCAGTTCTTC
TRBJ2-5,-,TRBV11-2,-,CASSLESETQYF,TGTGCCAGCAGCCTGGAGTCGGAGACCCAGTACTTC
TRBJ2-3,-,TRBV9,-,CASSVAADTQYF,TGTGCCAGCAGCGTAGCGGCAGATACGCAGTATTTT
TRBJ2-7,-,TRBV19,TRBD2,CASSMVGGSSYEQYF,TGTGCCAGTAGTATGGTGGGGGGGAGCTCCTACGAGCAGTACTTC
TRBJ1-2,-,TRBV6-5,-,CASSIEGSNYGYTF,TGTGCCAGCAGTATAGAGGGATCCAACTATGGCTACACCTTC
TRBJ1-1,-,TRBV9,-,CASSVGANTEAFF,TGTGCCAGCAGCGTAGGGGCTAACACTGAAGCTTTCTTT
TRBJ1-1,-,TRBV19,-,CASSIGRRGAGTEAFF,TGTGCCAGTAGTATCGGAAGGAGGGGCGCGGGCACTGAAGCTTTCTTT
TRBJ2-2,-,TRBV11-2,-,CASSSRQAAGELFF,TGTGCCAGCAGCTCCAGACAGGCTGCCGGGGAGCTGTTTTTT
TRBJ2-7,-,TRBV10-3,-,CAISSRYEQYF,TGTGCCATCAGTAGTCGGTACGAGCAGTACTTC
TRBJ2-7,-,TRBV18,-,CASSLSGSYEQYF,TGTGCCAGCTCACTCTCGGGGAGCTACGAGCAGTACTTC
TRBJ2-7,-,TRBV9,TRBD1,CASSVGDRGDEQYF,TGTGCCAGCAGCGTAGGGGACAGGGGGGACGAGCAGTACTTC
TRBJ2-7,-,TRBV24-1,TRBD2,CATSAGSLASGPSYEQYF,TGTGCCACCAGCGCCGGTAGTCTGGCTAGCGGCCCCTCCTACGAGCAGTACTTC
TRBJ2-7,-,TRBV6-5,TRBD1,CASRYPGQGVHEQYF,TGTGCCAGCAGGTATCCGGGACAGGGCGTCCACGAGCAGTACTTC
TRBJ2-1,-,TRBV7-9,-,CASEDNEQFF,TGTGCCAGCGAGGACAATGAGCAGTTCTTC
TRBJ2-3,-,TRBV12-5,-,CASGNGGRTDTQYF,TGTGCTAGTGGCAACGGGGGACGCACAGATACGCAGTATTTT
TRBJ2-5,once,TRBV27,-,CASSLVFQETQYF,TGTGCCAGCAGTTTAGTCTTCCAAGAGACCCAGTACTTC
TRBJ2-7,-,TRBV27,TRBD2,CASSLLPSGYEQYF,TGTGCCAGCAGTTTACTGCCTAGCGGATACGAGCAGTACTTC
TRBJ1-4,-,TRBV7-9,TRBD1,CASSQSGTGGSATNEKLFF,TGTGCCAGCAGCCAATCCGGGACAGGGGGTTCCGCAACTAATGAAAAACTGTTTTTT
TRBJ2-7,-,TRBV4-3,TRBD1,CASSQTAGTGEVYEQYF,TGCGCCAGCAGCCAAACCGCCGGGACAGGGGAGGTCTACGAGCAGTACTTC
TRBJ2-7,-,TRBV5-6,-,CASSSDYSSYEQYF,TGTGCCAGCAGCTCCGACTATAGCTCCTACGAGCAGTACTTC
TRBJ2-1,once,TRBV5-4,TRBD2,CASSIGLADVTNEQFF,TGTGCCAGCAGCATTGGACTAGCGGACGTTACAAATGAGCAGTTCTTC
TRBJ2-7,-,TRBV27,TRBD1,CASHGTGSYEQYF,TGTGCCAGCCACGGGACAGGCTCCTACGAGCAGTACTTC
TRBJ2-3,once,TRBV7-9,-,CASSLESGDTQYF,TGTGCCAGCAGCTTAGAATCAGGAGATACGCAGTATTTT
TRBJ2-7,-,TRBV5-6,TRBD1,CASSSEDRGWYEQYF,TGTGCCAGCAGCTCGGAGGACAGGGGGTGGTACGAGCAGTACTTC
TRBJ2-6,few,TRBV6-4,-,CASSDSGGSGANVLTF,TGTGCCAGCAGTGACTCAGGGGGCTCTGGGGCCAACGTCCTGACTTTC
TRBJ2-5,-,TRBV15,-,CATSRDSMRQETQYF,TGTGCCACCAGCAGAGATTCAATGCGTCAAGAGACCCAGTACTTC
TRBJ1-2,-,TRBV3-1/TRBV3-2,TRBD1,CASSLLGQGNYGYTF,TGTGCCAGCAGCCTTCTAGGACAGGGGAACTATGGCTACACCTTC
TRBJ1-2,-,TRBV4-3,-,CASSQDVGYGYTF,TGCGCCAGCAGCCAAGATGTCGGTTATGGCTACACCTTC
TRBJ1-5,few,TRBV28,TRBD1,CASSFRQGISWPQHF,TGTGCCAGCAGTTTCCGACAGGGGATTTCGTGGCCCCAGCATTTT
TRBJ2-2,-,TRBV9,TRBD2,CASSKTSGVNTGELFF,TGTGCCAGCAGCAAGACTAGCGGGGTGAACACCGGGGAGCTGTTTTTT
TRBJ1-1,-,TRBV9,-,CASSVSGRNTEAFF,TGTGCCAGCAGCGTATCGGGGAGGAACACTGAAGCTTTCTTT
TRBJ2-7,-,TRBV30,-,CAWSVGSKVEQYF,TGTGCCTGGAGTGTCGGGTCAAAGGTCGAGCAGTACTTC
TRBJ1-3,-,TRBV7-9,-,CASSLAGSGNTIYF,TGTGCCAGCAGCTTAGCAGGGAGTGGAAACACCATATATTTT
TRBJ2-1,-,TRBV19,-,CASSYSGNNEQFF,TGTGCCAGTAGTTATAGCGGTAACAATGAGCAGTTCTTC
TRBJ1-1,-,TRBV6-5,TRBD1,CASSYSRDRGIAAFF,TGTGCCAGCAGTTACTCGAGGGACAGGGGGATTGCAGCTTTCTTT
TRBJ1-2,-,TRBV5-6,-,CASSFLQGSRYGYTF,TGTGCCAGCAGCTTCCTCCAGGGGTCCCGCTATGGCTACACCTTC
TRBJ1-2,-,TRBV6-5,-,CASEEGFFNYGYTF,TGTGCCAGCGAAGAGGGTTTCTTCAACTATGGCTACACCTTC
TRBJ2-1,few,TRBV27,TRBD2,CASSSASGYNEQFF,TGTGCCAGCAGTTCGGCTAGCGGTTACAATGAGCAGTTCTTC
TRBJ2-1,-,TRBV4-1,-,CASSQDPREPFF,TGCGCCAGCAGCCAAGACCCCCGGGAGCCGTTCTTC
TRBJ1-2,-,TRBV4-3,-,CASSQPGAGDGYTF,TGCGCCAGCAGCCAACCCGGGGCAGGGGATGGCTACACCTTC
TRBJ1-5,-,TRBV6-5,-,CASSTGFQVMAQHF,TGTGCCAGCAGTACCGGGTTCCAAGTAATGGCCCAGCATTTT
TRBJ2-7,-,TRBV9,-,CASSQSPAGYEQYF,TGTGCCAGCAGCCAATCCCCCGCGGGATACGAGCAGTACTTC
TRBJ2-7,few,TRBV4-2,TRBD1,CASSPVVDRAYEQYF,TGTGCCAGCAGCCCAGTTGTGGACAGGGCCTACGAGCAGTACTTC
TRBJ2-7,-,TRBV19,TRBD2,CASSIVLAGAYEQYF,TGTGCCAGTAGTATAGTCCTAGCGGGGGCCTACGAGCAGTACTTC
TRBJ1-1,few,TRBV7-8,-,CASSLLPSNTEAFF,TGTGCCAGCAGCTTACTTCCCTCGAACACTGAAGCTTTCTTT
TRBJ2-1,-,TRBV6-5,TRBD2,CATRTSGDNEQFF,TGTGCCACGCGGACTAGCGGGGACAATGAGCAGTTCTTC
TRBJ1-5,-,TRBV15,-,CATSNPEQSFYSNQPQHF,TGTGCCACCAGCAATCCGGAACAGTCATTCTATAGCAATCAGCCCCAGCATTTT
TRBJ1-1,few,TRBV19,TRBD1,CACAEPGQGRNTEAFF,TGTGCCTGCGCAGAACCGGGACAGGGTCGAAACACTGAAGCTTTCTTT